The clone carrying this TCR beta chain was seen at least ten times. The germline CDR1 and CDR2 sequences are SEHNR and FQNEAQ (reference sequence). After removal of 2 bases from V and 2 bases from J, the junction contained 4 bases not matched to a gene. This CDR3 region has 16 residues. Axillary draining lymph nodes of breast cancer patients supplied the node samples. This sample is part of a study of breast tumors, draining lymph nodes, adjacent tissues. Each CDR3 protein is one row after TCRdb ran MiXCR on the multiplex PCR reads. The data contain roughly 220,000 distinct CDR3 sequences, less than 40% of them seen just once; the ten biggest clones take up 3.6%.

The J gene is TRBJ2-1, the V gene TRBV7-9; TRBD2 aligns across 9 bases. The sequenced sample was axillary lymph node tissue. The receptor's source is a female donor with breast cancer. Some clones in this sample may be carry-over from other donors' samples. DNA of the CDR3: TGTGCCAGCAGCTTAAAGCGGGGGGTGACCTACAATGAGCAGTTCTTC. It codes for CASSLKRGVTYNEQFF.